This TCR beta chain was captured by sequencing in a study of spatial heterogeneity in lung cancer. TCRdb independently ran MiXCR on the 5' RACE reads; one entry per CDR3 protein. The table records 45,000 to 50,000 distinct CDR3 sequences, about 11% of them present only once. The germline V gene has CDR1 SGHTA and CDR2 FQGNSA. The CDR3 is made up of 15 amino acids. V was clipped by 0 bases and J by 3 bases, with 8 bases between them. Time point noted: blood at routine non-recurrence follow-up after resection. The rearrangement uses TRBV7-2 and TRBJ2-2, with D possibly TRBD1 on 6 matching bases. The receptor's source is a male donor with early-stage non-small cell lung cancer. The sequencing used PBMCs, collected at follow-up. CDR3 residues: CASSLAGADTGELFF. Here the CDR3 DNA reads TGTGCCAGCAGCTTAGCGGGGGCCGACACCGGGGAGCTGTTTTTT.